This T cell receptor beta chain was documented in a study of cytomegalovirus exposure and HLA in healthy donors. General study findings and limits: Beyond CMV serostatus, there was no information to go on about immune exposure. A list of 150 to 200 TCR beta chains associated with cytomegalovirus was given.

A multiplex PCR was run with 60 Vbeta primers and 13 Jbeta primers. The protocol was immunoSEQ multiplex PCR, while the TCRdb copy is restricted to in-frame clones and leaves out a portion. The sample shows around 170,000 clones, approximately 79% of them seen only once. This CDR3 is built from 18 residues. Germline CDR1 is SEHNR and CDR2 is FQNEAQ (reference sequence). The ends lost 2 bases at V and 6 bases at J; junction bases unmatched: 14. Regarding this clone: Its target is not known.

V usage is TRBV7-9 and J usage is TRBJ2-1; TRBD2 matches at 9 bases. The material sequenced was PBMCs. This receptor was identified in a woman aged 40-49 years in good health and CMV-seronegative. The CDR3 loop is CASSLPQGGGAVINEQFF. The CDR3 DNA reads TGTGCCAGCAGCTTACCGCAGGGCGGGGGGGCCGTAATCAATGAGCAGTTCTTC.